The clone carrying this TCR beta chain showed up just a few times. This entry comes from a study of blood T cell repertoires in COVID-19. Study as a whole: Researchers got acute and convalescent COVID-19 samples from the United States, Italy and Spain. Sample material is recorded as cDNA or gDNA derived from T cells, B-cell-depleted T cells, or PBMCs.

From germline, CDR1 is SGHAT and CDR2 FQNNGV. Unmatched junction bases numbered 6, after V lost 2 bases and J lost 5 bases. The CDR3 extends over 15 amino acids. Source study methods: Reference gene primer amplification gave nucleated cell count estimates. Clones were sequenced by immunoSEQ multiplex PCR, and TCRdb holds only the in-frame ones, with some missing. Clonal size and the V and J genes are those of that table, whereas D and trimming came from the DNA. The data show 80,000 to 100,000 clones, approximately 80% seen once. The receptor comes from an older man with active or convalescent COVID-19. Sequencing was carried out using peripheral blood. V and J are TRBV11-2 and TRBJ2-1; 7 bases align to TRBD1. The DNA of the CDR3 is TGTGCCAGCAGCTTAAGACAGGGTGAGGACAATGAGCAGTTCTTC. Protein: CASSLRQGEDNEQFF. Full variable domain (missing parts from reference TRBV11-2 and TRBJ2-1): EAGVAQSPRYKIIEKRQSVAFWCNPISGHATLYWYQQILGQGPKLLIQFQNNGVVDDSQLPKDRFSAERLKGVDSTLKIQPAKLEDSAVYLCASSLRQGEDNEQFFGPGTRLTVL.